The source of this TCR beta chain is a study of regulatory dendritic cells for organ transplantation. Study information: Dendritic cell cultures received LPS on day 6.

Details on this clone: Its antigen is undetermined.

Sorted T cells were CFSE-labeled and cultured five to six days with allogeneic regulatory or mature dendritic cells at 1:10. Generated by immunoSEQ multiplex PCR, the TCRdb table keeps only in-frame clones and is missing some. The sample consists of approximately 10,000 clones, 80% of them appearing once. The study's findings and limits: Between individuals, the alloreactive memory CD8+ T cell pool differed considerably.

The CDR3 extends over 17 amino acids. CDR1 and CDR2 (germline): MNHEY, SMNVEV (reference sequence). The trim removed 6 bases at V and 2 bases at J, leaving 10 bases unmatched. Sequencing was done on a sample of memory CD4+ T cells from blood cultured with dendritic cells. Stated subset: CD45RO+ memory T cells. The receptor comes from a human donor in good health. The rearrangement links TRBV27 to TRBJ2-3; 11 positions match TRBD2. In DNA, the CDR3 is TGTGCCAGCAGCTCAGGGGCTAGCGGGAGGTACACAGATACGCAGTATTTT. Encoded protein: CASSSGASGRYTDTQYF.